This T cell receptor (beta chain) was profiled in a study of cytomegalovirus exposure and HLA in healthy donors. A remark on this clone: Its antigen is as yet unknown.

The PCR contained 60 Vbeta and 13 Jbeta primers. This table comes from immunoSEQ multiplex PCR, and its TCRdb copy is limited to in-frame clones, with some not included. The table shows about 130,000 clones, with over 70% occurring only once. Trimming took off 5 bases at V and 0 bases at J, with 17 bases between the two ends. From germline, CDR1 is SGHRS and CDR2 YFSETQ. This CDR3 is built from 16 residues. There were likely unrecorded immune exposures, though donors were nominally healthy when sampled. Broader study findings: The authors listed 164 TCR beta chains as cytomegalovirus-associated.

The sequenced sample was PBMCs. The origin of this receptor is a man younger than 45 in good health and CMV-seronegative. The rearrangement joins TRBV5-1 to TRBJ2-5, with D maybe TRBD2 (7 bases). The CDR3 spells CASRWGGGDYQETQYF. The CDR3 region has the DNA TGCGCCAGCAGATGGGGAGGGGGGGACTACCAAGAGACCCAGTACTTC. Full variable domain (missing parts from reference TRBV5-1 and TRBJ2-5): KAGVTQTPRYLIKTRGQQVTLSCSPISGHRSVSWYQQTPGQGLQFLFEYFSETQRNKGNFPGRFSGRQFSNSRSEMNVSTLELGDSALYLCASRWGGGDYQETQYFGPGTRLLVL.